This T cell receptor beta chain was retrieved from a study of CD8 T cells in Susac syndrome. High-throughput TCR beta sequencing covered peripheral CD8+ and CD4+ T cells. TEMRA cells underwent FACS enrichment and CD8+ and CD4+ T cells underwent negative isolation. After extraction with the RNeasy kit, 0.5 to 1 ug of the RNA was reverse transcribed using random hexamers. An immunoSEQ multiplex PCR amplified TCR beta CDR3 over 54 Vbeta and 13 Jbeta. TCRdb re-called the immunoSEQ multiplex PCR reads with MiXCR, one entry per CDR3 protein. The table includes about 140,000 distinct CDR3 sequences, roughly 96% detected once. Germline assignment: CDR1 DFQATT and CDR2 SNEGSKA (reference sequence). V lost 3 bases and J 5 bases, leaving 14 bases between the germline ends. The CDR3 has 14 residues.

V is TRBV20-1 and J is TRBJ2-1, with D maybe TRBD2 (6 bases). This sequence was found in a human donor with multiple sclerosis. Source material: CD4+ T cells from PBMCs. The CDR3: CSASGSIKDNEQFF. CDR3 nucleotides: TGCAGTGCTAGCGGGAGTATCAAGGACAATGAGCAGTTCTTC.